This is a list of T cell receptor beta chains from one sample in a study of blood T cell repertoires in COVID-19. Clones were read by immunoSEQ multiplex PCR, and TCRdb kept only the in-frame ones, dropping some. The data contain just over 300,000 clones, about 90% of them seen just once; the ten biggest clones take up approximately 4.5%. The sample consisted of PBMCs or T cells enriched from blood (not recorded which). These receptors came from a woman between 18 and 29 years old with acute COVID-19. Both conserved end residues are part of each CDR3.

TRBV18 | CASSPSSSATLSGNTIYF
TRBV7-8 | CASSQTDSPLSEQFF
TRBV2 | CASRQGGAWTF
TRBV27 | CASRAMGLHQPQHF
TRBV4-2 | CASSQVAQGRKNTEAFF
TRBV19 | CASSIGTGSLYNYGYTF
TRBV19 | CASSPSRDRGGAEAFF
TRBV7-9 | CASSHTLMVYGYTF
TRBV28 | CASRSRRNQPQHF
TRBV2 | CASRTGGGPHEQYF
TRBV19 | CASSRGQGAIQPQHF
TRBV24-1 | CATSNKGETEAFF
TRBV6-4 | CASSGLADTGELFF
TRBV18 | CASSQTGELFF
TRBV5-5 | CASSSGTGGSNQPQHF
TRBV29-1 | CSVSLDYEQYF
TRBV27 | CASSLIAGEAYEQYF
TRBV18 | CASSPTGIYEQYF
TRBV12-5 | CASGLVQDVLMGLAGGRSYEQYF
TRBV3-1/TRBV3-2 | CASSQDLRLANHNEQFF
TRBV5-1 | CASSLSVNTGELFF
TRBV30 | CAWRESNNYGYTF
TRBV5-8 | CASSSGFSGNTIYF
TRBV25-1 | CASSPTGGKGQETQYF
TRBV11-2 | CASSLGQVFEAFF
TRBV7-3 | CASSQHGTGLSGNTIYF
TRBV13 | CASSSRSGVDRNTIYF
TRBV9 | CASSVRGARNQPQHF
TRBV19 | CASRDRGSREPQHF
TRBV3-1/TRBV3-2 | CASSHSLAAQETQYF
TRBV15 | CATSRDRDSSGANVLTF
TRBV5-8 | CASSSYGQAPYGYTF
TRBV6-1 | CASSARPGGVRQPQHF
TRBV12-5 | CASVQGIAGFYEQYF
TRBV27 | CASSLRSWDRAYNEQFF
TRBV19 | CAIPYEFNSPLHF
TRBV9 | CASSAITTHTF
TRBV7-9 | CASSLSADFNYGYTF
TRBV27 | CASSLGPQGSGSPLHF
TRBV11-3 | CASSLDGQISGNTIYF
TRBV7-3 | CASSLLAGTYNEQFF
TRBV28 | CASSFHPSPGGTGELFF
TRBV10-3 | CAISTDVNSEAFF
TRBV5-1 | CASSLEGTGDHEQFF
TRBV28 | CASSLSSFSGISYEQYF
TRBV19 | CATTLKGAGGYTF
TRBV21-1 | CASSKESQGTYNEQFF
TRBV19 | CASKDRVGNQPQHF
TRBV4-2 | CASSPEGVDYGYTF
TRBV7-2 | CASSLDSGQPQHF
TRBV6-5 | CASTPLTSTDTQYF
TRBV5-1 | CASSLEGVRTEAFF
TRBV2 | CASSGLAGGSGELFF
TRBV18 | CASSQPGQLSYEQYF
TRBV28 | CASTLNRGSNQPQHF
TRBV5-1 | CASSSGTENTEAFF
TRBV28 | CASHKGGDYNSPLHF
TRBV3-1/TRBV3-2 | CASSHTGTGGIRYQETQYF
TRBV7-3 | CASSPPGGKNTEAFF